This TCR beta chain was profiled in a study of T cells in Graves' hyperthyroidism and ophthalmopathy. The ends were cut back, 8 bases at V and 2 bases at J, with 13 bases in the middle. CDR1 and CDR2 (germline): LNHDA, SQIVND (reference sequence). The CDR3 extends over 13 amino acids. Researchers amplified the TCR beta CDR3 regions from RNA transcripts. The HTBI primer set was used in a first-round RT-PCR of the TCR CDR3. In TCRdb, the multiplex PCR reads were re-called with MiXCR into one record per CDR3 protein. The profile shows roughly 840,000 distinct CDR3 sequences, around 39% of them singletons.

The clonotype originates from a man aged 18 to 29 with Graves' hyperthyroidism. The chain carries TRBV19 and TRBJ2-7, with D tentatively TRBD2 (7 bases). Sequenced sample: blood. The CDR3 DNA reads TGTGCCAGTGCAACAGGGACTACCTACGAGCAGTACTTC. Encoded protein: CASATGTTYEQYF.